This T cell receptor beta chain appears in the sequencing data of a study of blood T cell repertoires in COVID-19. Study context: The origin of the acute and convalescent COVID-19 samples was the United States, Italy and Spain.

This clone came up a few times. Using immunoSEQ multiplex PCR, the repertoire was profiled, and TCRdb retains in-frame clones only, with some absent. There are some 300,000 clones in the sample; roughly 90% occur only once, and approximately 2.9% lies in the top ten. The cohort comprised adults aged 18 to 89 years residing in approximately 25 US areas. The study recruited exposed participants who had met a COVID-19 case within 2 weeks before entry. Specimen: PBMCs or T cells enriched from blood (not recorded which). The TCR originated in a woman aged 50 to 60 who had been exposed to COVID-19.

The CDR3 reads CASSRSTSGGADTQYF. The CDR3 DNA sequence: TGTGCCAGCAGCCGATCGACTAGCGGGGGGGCAGATACGCAGTATTTT. This rearrangement joins TRBV5-4 to TRBJ2-3; TRBD2 matches at 14 bases. Germline trimming cut 4 bases from V and 4 bases from J; bases unmatched to any gene: 5. CDR1 is SGHNT and CDR2 is YYREEE in the germline V gene (reference sequence). The CDR3 covers 16 residues.